Listed below are T cell receptor beta chains from one sample, sequenced in a study of T cells expressing NK-cell markers. Using the 5' RACE reads, TCRdb records one entry per CDR3 protein without DNA. The sample totals hundreds of thousands of distinct CDR3 sequences; its top ten clones hold roughly 4.2%. The sequenced sample was blood T cells: a sorted CD56 or NKG2C T cell subset, CD4+ or CD8+ T cells, or bulk PBMC T cells (not recorded which). The receptors come from a woman aged 18 to 75 in good health. Each CDR3 is given with its conserved first and last residue. For some rows the clone size is stated as once, few or many, or as a class when expanded; others skip it.

>.|TRBV6-6|TRBJ1-6
CASTLGGVPIF
>.|TRBV6-4|TRBJ2-2
CASSDSSTGELFF
>.|TRBV7-2|TRBJ2-5
CASSLPWGGETQYF
>.|TRBV27|TRBJ2-1
CASTEDRDSYNEQFF
>.|TRBV7-3|TRBJ2-2
CASSFGGELFF
>.|TRBV6-4|TRBJ2-3
CASSGGGGADTQYF
>.|TRBV12-3/TRBV12-4|TRBJ2-1
CASMGTASSYNEQFF
>.|TRBV3-1|TRBJ1-1
CASSQFGQGAGAEAFF
>.|TRBV29-1|TRBJ2-3
CSVERTSGTDTQYF
>.|TRBV10-3|TRBJ2-5
CAISGASGRRGQETQYF
>.|TRBV29-1|TRBJ2-1
CSVDRGQREQFF
>.|TRBV12-3/TRBV12-4|TRBJ2-2
CASSLVLAGPNTGELFF
>.|TRBV20-1|TRBJ1-4
CSARDGKGAREKLFF
>.|TRBV20-1|TRBJ1-2
CSASVLGVPLLGYTF
>.|TRBV24-1|TRBJ2-4
CATSAGTGTLAKNIQYF
>.|TRBV2|TRBJ1-5
CASSRLYSNQPQHF
>.|TRBV6-2/TRBV6-3|TRBJ2-1
CASGQRGGGDEQFF
>.|TRBV20-1|TRBJ2-3
CSANPVAVGSDTQYF
>.|TRBV7-2|TRBJ2-4
CASSQGHAKNIQYF
>.|TRBV6-2/TRBV6-3|TRBJ2-7
CASSYRPSGSYEQYF
>.|TRBV5-1|TRBJ1-1
CASSLAGGIMNTEAFF
>.|TRBV7-2|TRBJ1-1
CASSLRMNTEAFF
>.|TRBV12-3/TRBV12-4|TRBJ2-7
CASRGREYEQYF
>.|TRBV12-3/TRBV12-4|TRBJ1-4
CASSLGGGANEKLFF
>.|TRBV7-2|TRBJ2-1
CASTLPGTSLKNEQFF
>.|TRBV28|TRBJ1-1
CASSLVVSSNTEAFF
>.|TRBV27|TRBJ2-1
CASNPISIGLNEQFF
>.|TRBV18|TRBJ2-1
CASSPGIGKRSSKEYNEQFF
>.|TRBV18|TRBJ2-3
CASSQDRAGDTQYF
>.|TRBV27|TRBJ1-2
CASSFGGATAATGYTF
>.|TRBV20-1|TRBJ2-5
CSASRGQGQETQYF
>.|TRBV27|TRBJ1-4
CASSKRMVGTENEKLFF
>.|TRBV7-9|TRBJ2-3
CASSLWSTSTDTQYF
>.|TRBV25-1|TRBJ1-4
CASSGRVQKLFF
>medium-sized|TRBV5-1|TRBJ1-2
CASSFGDFSGYTF
>.|TRBV12-3/TRBV12-4|TRBJ2-5
CASSSGTGLQTQYF
>.|TRBV7-9|TRBJ2-2
CASILTGPLETGELFF
>.|TRBV12-3/TRBV12-4|TRBJ2-4
CASSPRDKKNIQYF
>.|TRBV20-1|TRBJ2-2
CSARPTYNTGELFF
>.|TRBV3-1|TRBJ2-1
CASSGATKNEQFF
>.|TRBV20-1|TRBJ2-1
CSAQGVPEQFF
>.|TRBV12-3/TRBV12-4|TRBJ2-3
CASSWASGGASTDTQYF
>.|TRBV20-1|TRBJ2-5
CSARDPSGSGETQYF
>.|TRBV18|TRBJ2-5
CASSPIERQETQYF
>.|TRBV7-2|TRBJ1-1
CASSDGRNTEAFF
>.|TRBV7-2|TRBJ2-7
CASSTTGFNEQYF
>.|TRBV11-1|TRBJ2-3
CASSVWTSGGTRTDTQYF
>.|TRBV5-1|TRBJ1-4
CASSYTGVANEKLFF
>.|TRBV11-2|TRBJ2-3
CASSSAGRLRSRTDTQYF
>.|TRBV27|TRBJ2-7
CASSLEAGVGQYF
>.|TRBV6-1|TRBJ1-5
CATRTGGNQPQHF
>.|TRBV20-1|TRBJ2-7
CSARVSDGNPYEQYF
>.|TRBV27|TRBJ1-6
CASSTQTGGNSPLHF
>.|TRBV4-1|TRBJ2-2
CASSPAWTVTGELFF
>.|TRBV6-5|TRBJ2-2
CASSYSASGIANTGELFF
>.|TRBV5-6|TRBJ2-3
CASSMAGLSTDTQYF
>.|TRBV12-3/TRBV12-4|TRBJ2-1
CASNKRGQNNEQFF
>.|TRBV5-6|TRBJ2-3
CASSLSLAGGDTQYF